The entry below gives a single T cell receptor beta chain sequence along with its context. Antigen: not known. The sample comes from a study of T-cell memory formation after mild COVID-19. Study results and limitations: A subset of responding clones appeared in pre-infection memory, suggesting cross-reactive memory joined.

Germline loops: CDR1 SGHTA, CDR2 FQGNSA. The CDR3 is 13 amino acids. V was cut by 4 bases and J by 2 bases, with 9 bases left in between. TCRdb ran MiXCR on the 5' RACE reads and lists one entry per CDR3 protein. The table lists 550,000 to 700,000 distinct CDR3 sequences, roughly 17% of them singletons. The V and J genes are TRBV7-2 and TRBJ2-7; D unresolved. The sample was PBMCs or a T cell subset sorted from them (not recorded which). This TCR was recovered from an adult woman who had mild COVID-19 (a few samples of this study predate the infection). Cell type and time point are not known. In nucleotides, the CDR3 is TGTGCCAGCAGCTATGGGGTGACCTACGAGCAGTACTTC. Translating gives CASSYGVTYEQYF. Combining the CDR3 with reference TRBV7-2 and TRBJ2-7 gives the whole variable domain GAGVSQSPSNKVTEKGKDVELRCDPISGHTALYWYRQSLGQGLEFLIYFQGNSAPDKSGLPSDRFSAERTGGSVSTLTIQRTQQEDSAVYLCASSYGVTYEQYFGPGTRLTVT.